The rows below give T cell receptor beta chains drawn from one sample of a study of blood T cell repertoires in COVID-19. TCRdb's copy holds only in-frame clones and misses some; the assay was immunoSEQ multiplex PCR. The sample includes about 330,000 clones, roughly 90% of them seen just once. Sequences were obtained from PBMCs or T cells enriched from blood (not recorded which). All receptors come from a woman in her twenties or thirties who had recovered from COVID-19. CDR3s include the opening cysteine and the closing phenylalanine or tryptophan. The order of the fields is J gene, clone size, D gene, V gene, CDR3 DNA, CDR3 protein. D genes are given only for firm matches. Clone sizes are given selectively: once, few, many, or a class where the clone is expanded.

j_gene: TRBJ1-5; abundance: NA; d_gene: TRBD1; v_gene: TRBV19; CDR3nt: TGTGCCAGTAGTATAGAGGGACAGGGGGCGAGCAATCAGCCCCAGCATTTT; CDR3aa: CASSIEGQGASNQPQHF
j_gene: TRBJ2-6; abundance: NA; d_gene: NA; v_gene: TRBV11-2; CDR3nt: TGTGCCAGCAGCCCGTACTTACAGGGCTCTGGGGCCAACGTCCTGACTTTC; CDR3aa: CASSPYLQGSGANVLTF
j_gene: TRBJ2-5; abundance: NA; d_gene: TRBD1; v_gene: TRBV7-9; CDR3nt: TGTGCCAGCAGCACCAGACAGGGGGCAGAGACCCAGTACTTC; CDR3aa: CASSTRQGAETQYF
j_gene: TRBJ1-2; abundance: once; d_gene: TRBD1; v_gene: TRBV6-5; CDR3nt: TGTGCCAGCAAGCTAGACAGGGGACGGAATGGCTACACCTTC; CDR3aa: CASKLDRGRNGYTF
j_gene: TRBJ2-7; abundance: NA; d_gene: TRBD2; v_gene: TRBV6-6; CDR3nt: TGTGCCAGCAGGCGGGAGGTTACCTCCGACGAGCAGTACTTC; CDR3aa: CASRREVTSDEQYF
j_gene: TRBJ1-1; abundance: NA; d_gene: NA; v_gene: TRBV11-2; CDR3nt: TGTGCCAGCAGCTTCGCAGGCCTGAACACTGAAGCTTTCTTT; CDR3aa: CASSFAGLNTEAFF
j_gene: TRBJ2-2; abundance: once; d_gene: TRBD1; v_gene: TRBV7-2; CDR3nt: TGTGCCAGCAGCTTAGACGGTGGGGGACAGGCAACCGGGGAGCTGTTTTTT; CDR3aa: CASSLDGGGQATGELFF
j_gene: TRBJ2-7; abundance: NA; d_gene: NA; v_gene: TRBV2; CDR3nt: TGTGCCAGCAGTGAGGGTCGGTGGGGCGGTACCTACGAGCAGTACTTC; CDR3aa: CASSEGRWGGTYEQYF
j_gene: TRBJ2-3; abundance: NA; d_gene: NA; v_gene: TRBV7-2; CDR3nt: TGTGCCAGCAGCTTAGCGCCTAGCGGCACAGATACGCAGTATTTT; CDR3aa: CASSLAPSGTDTQYF
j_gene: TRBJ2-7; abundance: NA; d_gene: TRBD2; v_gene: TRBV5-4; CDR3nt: TGTGCCAGCAGCTTGGTGTCTAGCGGCTTATACGAGCAGTACTTC; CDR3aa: CASSLVSSGLYEQYF
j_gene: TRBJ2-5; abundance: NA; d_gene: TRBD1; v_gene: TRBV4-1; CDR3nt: TGCGCCAGCAGCCTGGGACAGGACCAGGGGACCCAGTACTTC; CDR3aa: CASSLGQDQGTQYF
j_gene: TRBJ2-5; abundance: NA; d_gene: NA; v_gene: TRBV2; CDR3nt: TGTGCCAGCAGTGAGGAGGTTCTGGAGACCCAGTACTTC; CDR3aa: CASSEEVLETQYF
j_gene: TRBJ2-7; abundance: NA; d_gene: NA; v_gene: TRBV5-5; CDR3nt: TGTGCCAGCAGCTTGGGACACAGGCTTTCCCACGAGCAGTACTTC; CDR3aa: CASSLGHRLSHEQYF
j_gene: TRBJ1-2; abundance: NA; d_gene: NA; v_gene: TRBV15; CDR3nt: TGTGCCACCAGCAGGGGAGGCGCCTATGGCTACACCTTC; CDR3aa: CATSRGGAYGYTF